Sequencing of this T cell receptor beta chain was carried out in a study of shared clonotypes between healthy human individuals. Partitioning of CD4+ cells yielded a CD45RA+ naive subset and a CD45RA-negative memory subset. Here immunoSEQ multiplex PCR was the method, and the copy in TCRdb shows in-frame clones only, minus some. The repertoire includes over a million clones, nearly 99% of them detected once, and roughly 0.45% sits in the top ten. The receptor was derived from a man aged 25-40 years in good health. Sequencing was carried out using naive CD4+ T cells sorted from blood. Specified subset: CD45RA+ positively selected.

This CDR3 is CASIKLEAYSSEQFF. The CDR3 coding sequence is TGTGCCAGCATCAAACTGGAGGCCTACTCGAGTGAGCAGTTCTTC. J is TRBJ2-1 and V is TRBV7-8; weak D call: TRBD2 (5 bases). Per the germline V gene, CDR1 is SGHVS and CDR2 is FQNEAQ. The germline V and J ends were trimmed by 7 bases and 9 bases, with 22 bases remaining between them. The CDR3 spans 15 residues.